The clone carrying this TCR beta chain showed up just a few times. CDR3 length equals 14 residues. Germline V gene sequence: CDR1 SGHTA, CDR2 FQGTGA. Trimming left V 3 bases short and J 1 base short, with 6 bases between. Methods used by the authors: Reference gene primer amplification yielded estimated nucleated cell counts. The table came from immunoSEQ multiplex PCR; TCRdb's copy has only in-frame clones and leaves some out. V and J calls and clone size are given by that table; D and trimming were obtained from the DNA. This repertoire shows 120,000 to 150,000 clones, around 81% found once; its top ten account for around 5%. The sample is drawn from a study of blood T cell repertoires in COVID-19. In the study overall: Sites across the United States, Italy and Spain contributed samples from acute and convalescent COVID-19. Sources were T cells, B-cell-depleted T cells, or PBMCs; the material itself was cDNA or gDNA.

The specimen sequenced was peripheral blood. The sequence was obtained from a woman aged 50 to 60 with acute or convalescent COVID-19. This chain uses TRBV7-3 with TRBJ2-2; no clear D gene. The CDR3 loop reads CASSLAGNTGELFF. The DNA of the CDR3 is TGTGCCAGCAGCTTGGCAGGGAACACCGGGGAGCTGTTTTTT.